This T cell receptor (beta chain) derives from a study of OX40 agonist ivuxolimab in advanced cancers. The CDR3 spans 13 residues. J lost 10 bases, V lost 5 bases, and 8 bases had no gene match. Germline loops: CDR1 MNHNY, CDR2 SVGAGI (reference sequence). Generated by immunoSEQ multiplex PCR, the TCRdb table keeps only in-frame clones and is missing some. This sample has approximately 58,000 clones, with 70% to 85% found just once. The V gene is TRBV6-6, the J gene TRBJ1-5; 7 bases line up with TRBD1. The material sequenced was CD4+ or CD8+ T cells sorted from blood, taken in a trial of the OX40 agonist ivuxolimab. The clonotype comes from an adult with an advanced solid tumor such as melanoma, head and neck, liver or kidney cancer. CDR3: CASSGQALEPQHF. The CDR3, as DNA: TGTGCCAGCAGTGGACAGGCCTTGGAACCCCAGCATTTT.